This T cell receptor (beta chain) was obtained from a study of long-term antiretroviral therapy in people with HIV. Overall study results and limits: Those clones which expanded before ART made up the dominant part of the repertoire at all time points. Transplant-donor-level diversity was not reached after ART, though diversity increased.

V lost 1 base to trimming and J lost 2 bases, with 11 bases between them. Germline CDR1 reads MNHEY; CDR2 reads SMNVEV (reference sequence). The CDR3 extends over 15 amino acids. As to this clone: Antigen unknown.

Assay version v3.0 of immunoSEQ was used, and it was run at survey level. A per-sample goal of roughly 40,000-50,000 T-cell genomes was targeted by sequencing. Produced via immunoSEQ multiplex PCR; TCRdb's table is partial and in-frame only. The sample holds approximately 35,000 clones; over 65% are singletons and the top ten take around 7.4%. J is TRBJ1-1 and V is TRBV27; a possible D gene is TRBD1 (6 bases). This TCR derives from a woman aged 50 to 60 with HIV. Specimen: unsorted PBMCs, collected 2 years after starting antiretroviral therapy. CDR3 coding DNA: TGTGCCAGCAGTTTATTGGCAGGGGTAAACACTGAAGCTTTCTTT. Amino acids: CASSLLAGVNTEAFF.